Here is one T cell receptor beta chain with its context. The assay was immunoSEQ multiplex PCR, and TCRdb's table has in-frame clones only and misses some. Of over 85,000 clones in the sample, 85% to 95% were seen once. The data originate from a study of technical replicates of blood from several donors. Germline CDR1 is MDHEN and CDR2 is SYDVKM. The CDR3 covers 14 residues. V was clipped by 6 bases and J by 2 bases, with 10 bases between them. Specimen: T cells isolated from PBMCs. The chain carries TRBV28 and TRBJ2-2; D perhaps matches TRBD2 (5 bases). This sequence was found in a human donor in good health. CDR3 sequence: CASRREYNTGELFF. The CDR3 DNA sequence: TGTGCCAGCAGGAGGGAGTATAACACCGGGGAGCTGTTTTTT.